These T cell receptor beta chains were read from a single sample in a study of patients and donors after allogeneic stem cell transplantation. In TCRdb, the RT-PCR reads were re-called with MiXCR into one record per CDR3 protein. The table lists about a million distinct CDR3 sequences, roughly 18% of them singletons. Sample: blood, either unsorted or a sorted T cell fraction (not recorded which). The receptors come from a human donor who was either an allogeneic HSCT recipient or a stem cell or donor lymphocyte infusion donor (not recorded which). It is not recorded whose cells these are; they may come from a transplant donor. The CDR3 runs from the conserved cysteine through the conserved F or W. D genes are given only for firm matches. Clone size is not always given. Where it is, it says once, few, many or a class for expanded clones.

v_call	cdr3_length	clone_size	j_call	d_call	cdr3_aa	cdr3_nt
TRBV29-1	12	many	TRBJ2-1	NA	CSVEDVYNEQFF	TGCAGCGTTGAGGACGTCTACAATGAGCAGTTCTTC
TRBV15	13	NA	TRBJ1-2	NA	CATKRGRGYGYTF	TGTGCCACCAAAAGGGGCAGGGGCTATGGCTACACCTTC
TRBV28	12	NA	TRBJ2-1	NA	CASRGRGREQFF	TGTGCCAGCAGAGGCCGGGGCCGGGAGCAGTTCTTC
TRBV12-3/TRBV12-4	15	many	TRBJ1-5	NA	CASSLGTASNQPQHF	TGTGCCAGCAGTTTAGGGACAGCTAGCAATCAGCCCCAGCATTTT
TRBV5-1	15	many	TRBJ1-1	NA	CASSLLQNLNTEAFF	TGCGCCAGCAGCTTGTTGCAGAATCTGAACACTGAAGCTTTCTTT
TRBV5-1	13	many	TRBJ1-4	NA	CASRRATNEKLFF	TGCGCCAGCAGGAGGGCAACTAATGAAAAACTGTTTTTT
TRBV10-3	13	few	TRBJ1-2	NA	CAISAAGLDGYTF	TGTGCCATCAGTGCGGCAGGGCTTGATGGCTACACCTTC
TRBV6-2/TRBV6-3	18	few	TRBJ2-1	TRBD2	CASSYSGTSGGTYNEQFF	TGTGCCAGCAGTTACTCAGGGACTAGCGGGGGGACCTACAATGAGCAGTTCTTC
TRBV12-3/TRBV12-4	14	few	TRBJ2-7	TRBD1	CASSLSDRSYEQYF	TGTGCCAGCAGTTTATCGGACAGGTCCTACGAGCAGTACTTC
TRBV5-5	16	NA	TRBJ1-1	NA	CASSLVWGAGNTEAFF	TGTGCCAGCAGCTTGGTTTGGGGGGCTGGAAACACTGAAGCTTTCTTT
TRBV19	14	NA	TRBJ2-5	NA	CASSFRDPVETQYF	TGTGCCAGTAGTTTCCGTGACCCGGTGGAGACCCAGTACTTC
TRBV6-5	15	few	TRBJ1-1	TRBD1	CASSWGVGQGTEAFF	TGTGCCAGCAGTTGGGGGGTGGGACAGGGCACTGAAGCTTTCTTT
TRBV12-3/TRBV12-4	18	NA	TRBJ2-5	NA	CASSLASGAGENQETQYF	TGTGCCAGCAGTTTAGCGTCGGGGGCCGGGGAAAACCAAGAGACCCAGTACTTC
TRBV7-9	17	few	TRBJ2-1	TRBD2	CASSYGTSGSYYNEQFF	TGTGCCAGCAGTTACGGGACTAGCGGATCCTACTACAATGAGCAGTTCTTC
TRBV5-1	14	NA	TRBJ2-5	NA	CASSLKTEKETQYF	TGCGCCAGCAGCTTGAAGACTGAAAAAGAGACCCAGTACTTC
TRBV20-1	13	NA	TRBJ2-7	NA	CSAATGPKYEQYF	TGCAGTGCCGCGACGGGACCCAAGTACGAGCAGTACTTC
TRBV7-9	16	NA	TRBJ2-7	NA	CASSTPSKGQDYEQYF	TGTGCCAGCAGCACTCCCAGCAAAGGGCAGGACTACGAGCAGTACTTC
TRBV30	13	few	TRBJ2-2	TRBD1	CAWSRGRTGELFF	TGTGCCTGGAGTAGGGGGCGAACCGGGGAGCTGTTTTTT